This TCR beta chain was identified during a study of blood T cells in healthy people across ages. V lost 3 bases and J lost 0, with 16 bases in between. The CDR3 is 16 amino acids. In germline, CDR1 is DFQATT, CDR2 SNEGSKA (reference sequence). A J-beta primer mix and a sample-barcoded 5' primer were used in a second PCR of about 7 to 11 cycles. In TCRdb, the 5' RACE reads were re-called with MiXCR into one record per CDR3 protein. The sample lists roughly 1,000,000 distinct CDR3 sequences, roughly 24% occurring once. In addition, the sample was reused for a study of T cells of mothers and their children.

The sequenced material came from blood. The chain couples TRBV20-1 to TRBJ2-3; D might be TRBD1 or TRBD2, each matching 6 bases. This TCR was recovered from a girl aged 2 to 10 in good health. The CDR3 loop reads CSASTRGGRSTDTQYF. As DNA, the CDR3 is TGCAGTGCTAGTACCAGAGGGGGGCGGAGCACAGATACGCAGTATTTT.